The 2 T cell receptor beta chains reported below all come from one sample, sequenced in a study of T cells in Graves' hyperthyroidism and ophthalmopathy. Amplification of TCR beta CDR3 regions was performed using RNA transcripts as template. The HTBI set primed first-round TCR CDR3 RT-PCR. TCRdb reprocessed the multiplex PCR reads via MiXCR and lists one record per CDR3 protein. This sample has around 350,000 distinct CDR3 sequences, with approximately 13% found just once. Sequencing was carried out using blood. Source of these receptors: a young woman with Graves' hyperthyroidism.

At least ten counts were recorded for this clonotype. This chain connects TRBV18 to TRBJ2-7, with 8 bases matching TRBD1. Trimming at V came to 2 bases and at J to 3 bases, leaving 3 bases not matched to a gene. This CDR3 is built from 14 residues. The germline V gene encodes CDR1 KGHSH and CDR2 LQKENI. The CDR3 region has the DNA TGTGCCAGCTCACCAGCGGACAGGGACTACGAGCAGTACTTC. As protein: CASSPADRDYEQYF.

A remark on this clonotype: This may be a read error: a much more frequent sequence differs by one nucleotide. The conserved phenylalanine or tryptophan normally closing the CDR3 is absent here, so this likely arose from a read error. V is TRBV6-1 and J is TRBJ2-7, with D possibly called TRBD1 or TRBD2 (6 bases each). V was trimmed by 6 bases and J by 6 bases, leaving 15 bases between them. Germline V lookup: CDR1 MNHNS, CDR2 SASEGT. The CDR3 has 13 amino acids. The CDR3: CASSGRGRREQYS. The CDR3 nucleotides read TGTGCCAGCAGCGGACGGGGGCGGCGCGAGCAGTACTCC.